Given below is one TCR beta chain in context. The CDR3 consists of 16 residues. V was trimmed by 1 base and J by 0 bases, leaving 12 bases between them. Germline CDR1 and CDR2: MGHRA and YSYEKL. This sample was included in a study of blood T cell repertoires in COVID-19. Whole-study context: Sources were T cells, B-cell-depleted T cells, or PBMCs; the material itself was cDNA or gDNA.

Seattle's enrolled individuals joined amid active infection and were then monitored longitudinally. Original processing methods: Quantification of nucleated cells was approximated via reference gene primer amplification. Sequencing was performed with immunoSEQ multiplex PCR; in TCRdb, only in-frame clones are kept and a portion is missing. From that table come the V and J calls and clone size; the DNA was used to work out D and trimming. The sample has approximately 70,000 clones; approximately 91% are singletons. The sequencing sample was made of peripheral blood. The chain couples TRBV4-1 to TRBJ1-1; D unclear. The receptor was isolated from a man aged 45-65 years with COVID-19, enrolled during active disease. The CDR3 coding sequence is TGCGCCAGCAGCCAAGGGGCCGGTATCATGAACACTGAAGCTTTCTTT. Its protein product is CASSQGAGIMNTEAFF.